This entry concerns a single T cell receptor (beta chain). This record comes from a study of blood T cell repertoires in COVID-19. Across the whole study: Samples taken during acute and convalescent COVID-19 were collected in the United States, Italy and Spain. Sample material is recorded as cDNA or gDNA derived from T cells, B-cell-depleted T cells, or PBMCs.

The table came from immunoSEQ multiplex PCR; TCRdb's copy has only in-frame clones and leaves some out. The sample has about 67,000 clones, 70% to 90% seen once. Between the trimmed V and J ends, which lost 3 bases and 7 bases, there was a span of 13 bases. Germline CDR1 and CDR2: LNHDA and SQIVND (reference sequence). The CDR3 contains 14 residues. Sequenced: peripheral blood. The chain has TRBV19 and TRBJ1-5; TRBD1 might be the D (6 bases). This clonotype was obtained from a man aged 50-60 years with active COVID-19. The CDR3 DNA is TGTGCCAGTAGTATCGGCAGGGGAGAACAGCCCCAGCATTTT. It yields the protein CASSIGRGEQPQHF.